This TCR beta chain appears in the sequencing data of a study of blood T cells in healthy people across ages. This clonotype was recorded many times. Its antigen remains unidentified. CDR3 length: 17 amino acids. Germline lookup yields CDR1 MDHEN and CDR2 SYDVKM. The junction had 14 bases not matched to a gene; V was cut back by 2 bases and J by 9 bases. A second PCR, run for roughly 6 to 11 cycles, used a sample-barcoded 5' primer plus a J-beta primer mix. Individual samples furnished no less than 2.5 million CDR3-containing paired-end reads apiece. TCRdb fed the 5' RACE reads into MiXCR, producing one record per CDR3 protein. The sample carries approximately 850,000 distinct CDR3 sequences, around 42% recorded once. Study-wide results and limits: The diversity estimates, figures obtained from one million T cells, were considered underestimates. As age increased, TCR beta diversity per million T cells fell in a roughly linear fashion.

The V gene is TRBV28, the J gene TRBJ2-1, with 9 bases lining up with TRBD1. Sequenced input: blood. This receptor was obtained from a man in his 60s in good health. For the CDR3, the DNA is TGTGCCAGCAGTTTAACTACCGCCTTCGGACAGGGGTTTGAGCAGTTCTTC. Translating gives CASSLTTAFGQGFEQFF.